The text below deals with one T cell receptor (beta chain). Assay: immunoSEQ multiplex PCR; the TCRdb copy retains only in-frame clones and omits some. The sample lists tens of thousands of clones, around 96% occurring once. Deletions cut 3 bases from V and 0 bases from J, with 15 bases between. This CDR3 is 16 amino acids long. Germline V gene lookup returns CDR1 MGHDK and CDR2 SYGVNS. This sample was included in a study of technical replicates of blood from several donors. The TCR comes from a human donor in good health. Sequences were obtained from T cells isolated from PBMCs. The chain carries TRBV25-1 and TRBJ2-7, with a weak D call TRBD2 (5 bases). The CDR3 bases are TGTGCCAGCAGTGACTGGCCGGGAAGAGGCTCCTACGAGCAGTACTTC. Protein sequence: CASSDWPGRGSYEQYF.